Listed below are T cell receptor beta chains from one sample, sequenced in a study of T cells in Graves' hyperthyroidism and ophthalmopathy. TCRdb reanalysed the multiplex PCR reads using MiXCR and keeps one entry per CDR3 protein. The sample includes 250,000 to 300,000 distinct CDR3 sequences, 10% to 15% seen only once; the top ten take 7.8%. Specimen: blood. These TCRs come from a woman in her twenties or thirties with Graves' hyperthyroidism that later progressed to Graves' ophthalmopathy. Each CDR3 is given with its conserved first and last residue. Fields, in order: V gene, D gene, J gene, clone size, CDR3 DNA, CDR3 protein. D genes are given only for firm matches. Clone size appears in some rows only: once, few, many, or a class for an expanded clone.

v_gene: TRBV28; d_gene: TRBD1; j_gene: TRBJ1-6; abundance: -; CDR3nt: TGTGCCAGCGATGGGGACAGAAGTTCACCCCTCCACTTT; CDR3aa: CASDGDRSSPLHF
v_gene: TRBV19; d_gene: -; j_gene: TRBJ2-5; abundance: many; CDR3nt: TGTGCCAGTAGTATAACAGGGACCCCTAAAGAGACCCAGTACTTC; CDR3aa: CASSITGTPKETQYF
v_gene: TRBV20-1; d_gene: -; j_gene: TRBJ2-1; abundance: few; CDR3nt: TGCAGTGCAACTACGCTGCCCTACAATGAGCAGTTCTTC; CDR3aa: CSATTLPYNEQFF
v_gene: TRBV4-2; d_gene: TRBD1; j_gene: TRBJ2-7; abundance: few; CDR3nt: TGTGCCAGCAGCCAAGTACTAGGGGGCAACTCCTACGAGCAGTACTTC; CDR3aa: CASSQVLGGNSYEQYF
v_gene: TRBV20-1; d_gene: -; j_gene: TRBJ2-3; abundance: many; CDR3nt: TGCAGTGCCACAAAAGCAGCGCAGGGCACAGATACGCAGTATTTT; CDR3aa: CSATKAAQGTDTQYF
v_gene: TRBV5-6; d_gene: -; j_gene: TRBJ1-6; abundance: few; CDR3nt: TGTGCCAGCAGCTTGTCAGGGGTGAAATCACCCCTCCACTTT; CDR3aa: CASSLSGVKSPLHF
v_gene: TRBV20-1; d_gene: -; j_gene: TRBJ1-1; abundance: many; CDR3nt: TGCAGTGCTAGAGGGCCGAACACTGAAGCTTTCTTT; CDR3aa: CSARGPNTEAFF
v_gene: TRBV7-6; d_gene: TRBD2; j_gene: TRBJ2-3; abundance: few; CDR3nt: TGTGCCAGCAGCCGGGGGAGGGAGCGGGGCACAGATACGCAGTATTTT; CDR3aa: CASSRGRERGTDTQYF
v_gene: TRBV30; d_gene: -; j_gene: TRBJ1-1; abundance: many; CDR3nt: TGTGCCTGGAGCACTACCTTGATTGAAGCTTTCTTT; CDR3aa: CAWSTTLIEAFF
v_gene: TRBV12-3/TRBV12-4; d_gene: TRBD2; j_gene: TRBJ2-1; abundance: -; CDR3nt: TGTGCCAGCAGGGCGAGACTAGCGGGAGCCCAGTTCTTC; CDR3aa: CASRARLAGAQFF
v_gene: TRBV20-1; d_gene: -; j_gene: TRBJ2-1; abundance: many; CDR3nt: TGCAGTGCTAGGCTCACGACCCGGTATGAGCAGTTCTTC; CDR3aa: CSARLTTRYEQFF
v_gene: TRBV19; d_gene: TRBD2; j_gene: TRBJ2-1; abundance: few; CDR3nt: TGTGCCAGTATCCCCCCGAATCGGGAGGACTACAATGAGCAGTTCTTC; CDR3aa: CASIPPNREDYNEQFF
v_gene: TRBV19; d_gene: TRBD1; j_gene: TRBJ1-5; abundance: many; CDR3nt: TGTGCCAGTAGTACAGGGACAGGGCTCACCAATCAGCCCCAGCATTTT; CDR3aa: CASSTGTGLTNQPQHF
v_gene: TRBV6-2/TRBV6-3; d_gene: TRBD2; j_gene: TRBJ2-3; abundance: -; CDR3nt: TGTGCCAGCAGTTACTCGTTCACTAGCGGGGGGACCCAGTCAGATACGCAGTATTTT; CDR3aa: CASSYSFTSGGTQSDTQYF
v_gene: TRBV10-3; d_gene: TRBD1; j_gene: TRBJ1-5; abundance: many; CDR3nt: TGTGCCATCAGTACAGGGGGCATGGGCAATCAGCCCCAGCATTTT; CDR3aa: CAISTGGMGNQPQHF
v_gene: TRBV20-1; d_gene: -; j_gene: TRBJ2-3; abundance: many; CDR3nt: TGCAGTGCAAACATGGACGAACTACCTGGGGATACGCAGTATTTT; CDR3aa: CSANMDELPGDTQYF
v_gene: TRBV28; d_gene: -; j_gene: TRBJ2-1; abundance: many; CDR3nt: TGTGCCAGCGGACCGAGGGGGTTAGCGGGTTACAATGAGCAGTTCTTC; CDR3aa: CASGPRGLAGYNEQFF
v_gene: TRBV30; d_gene: -; j_gene: TRBJ1-3; abundance: many; CDR3nt: TGTGCCTACCCAACCCCATCTGGAAACACCATATATTTT; CDR3aa: CAYPTPSGNTIYF
v_gene: TRBV6-1; d_gene: -; j_gene: TRBJ2-5; abundance: few; CDR3nt: TGTGCCAGCAGTGAATTTGTGGGAGGGGGGGAGACCCAGTACTTC; CDR3aa: CASSEFVGGGETQYF
v_gene: TRBV11-2; d_gene: TRBD1; j_gene: TRBJ1-1; abundance: many; CDR3nt: TGTGCCAGCAGCTTAGGGGGAACAGGGGTCCGGACTGAAGCTTTCTTT; CDR3aa: CASSLGGTGVRTEAFF
v_gene: TRBV27; d_gene: TRBD1; j_gene: TRBJ1-2; abundance: -; CDR3nt: TGTGCCAGCACCACTTCCACAGGGGACTATGGCTACACCTTC; CDR3aa: CASTTSTGDYGYTF
v_gene: TRBV11-2; d_gene: -; j_gene: TRBJ2-3; abundance: many; CDR3nt: TGTGCCAGCAGCTACGACTACACAGATACGCAGTATTTT; CDR3aa: CASSYDYTDTQYF
v_gene: TRBV29-1; d_gene: -; j_gene: TRBJ2-7; abundance: many; CDR3nt: TGCAGCGTTGATGCAGGGGTCGCCTACGAGCAGTACTTC; CDR3aa: CSVDAGVAYEQYF
v_gene: TRBV28; d_gene: -; j_gene: TRBJ1-5; abundance: many; CDR3nt: TGTGCCAGCAGCCAGGACAGTCCCAATCAGCCCCAGCATTTT; CDR3aa: CASSQDSPNQPQHF
v_gene: TRBV10-3; d_gene: -; j_gene: TRBJ2-1; abundance: many; CDR3nt: TGTGCCATCAGTGGTCTGGAGGGGGGCCGCGGGCGATTCCTAAGCTCCTACAATGAGCAGTTCTTC; CDR3aa: CAISGLEGGRGRFLSSYNEQFF
v_gene: TRBV7-8; d_gene: -; j_gene: TRBJ2-1; abundance: many; CDR3nt: TGTGCCAGCCTGGCATCAATCTTCCCCCGAGGAAATGAGCAGTTCTTC; CDR3aa: CASLASIFPRGNEQFF
v_gene: TRBV10-3; d_gene: -; j_gene: TRBJ1-2; abundance: many; CDR3nt: TGTGCCATCAGTGAGTCGTTCCAGGGGCAACTCTATGGCTACACCTTC; CDR3aa: CAISESFQGQLYGYTF
v_gene: TRBV7-3; d_gene: TRBD1; j_gene: TRBJ1-1; abundance: many; CDR3nt: TGTGCCAGCAGCTCTGGACAGGGGGGTGAAGCTTTCTTT; CDR3aa: CASSSGQGGEAFF
v_gene: TRBV3-1; d_gene: -; j_gene: TRBJ2-5; abundance: many; CDR3nt: TGTGCCAGCAGCCAGAGAGAGACCCAGTACTTC; CDR3aa: CASSQRETQYF
v_gene: TRBV20-1; d_gene: TRBD2; j_gene: TRBJ2-7; abundance: -; CDR3nt: TGCAGTGCCACTCCCCCCCCGGGACTAGCGGGGCCCTACGAGCAGTACTTC; CDR3aa: CSATPPPGLAGPYEQYF
v_gene: TRBV6-2/TRBV6-3; d_gene: -; j_gene: TRBJ2-2; abundance: many; CDR3nt: TGTGCCAGCAGAAGAACAGGGCCCACCGGGGAGCTGTTTTTT; CDR3aa: CASRRTGPTGELFF
v_gene: TRBV6-2/TRBV6-3; d_gene: TRBD2; j_gene: TRBJ2-3; abundance: many; CDR3nt: TGTGCCAGCAGTTACTCGAGGCAGCGGGAGATTCGGGATACGCAGTATTTT; CDR3aa: CASSYSRQREIRDTQYF
v_gene: TRBV7-8; d_gene: -; j_gene: TRBJ1-5; abundance: many; CDR3nt: TGTGCCAGCAGCCGCGAAGGCAATCAGCCCCAGCATTTT; CDR3aa: CASSREGNQPQHF
v_gene: TRBV6-1; d_gene: -; j_gene: TRBJ1-1; abundance: many; CDR3nt: TGTGCCAGCAGTGGGACAGCCGGCCTTTCTTCGGAAGCTTTCTTT; CDR3aa: CASSGTAGLSSEAFF
v_gene: TRBV7-9; d_gene: -; j_gene: TRBJ1-5; abundance: many; CDR3nt: TGTGCCAGCAGCCCCCCGGGTGAGGGACAGCCCCAGCATTTT; CDR3aa: CASSPPGEGQPQHF
v_gene: TRBV12-3/TRBV12-4; d_gene: -; j_gene: TRBJ2-5; abundance: many; CDR3nt: TGTGCCAGCACCCCAACCCCGGGTACCGAGGCGACCCAGTACTTC; CDR3aa: CASTPTPGTEATQYF
v_gene: TRBV2; d_gene: -; j_gene: TRBJ1-5; abundance: many; CDR3nt: TGTGCCAGCCTCTCAGAAAATAATCAGCCCCAGCATTTT; CDR3aa: CASLSENNQPQHF
v_gene: TRBV10-1; d_gene: TRBD2; j_gene: TRBJ2-7; abundance: -; CDR3nt: TGCGCCACTCCGGTACTAGCGGGAGGGCCTTCCGGGCAGTACTTC; CDR3aa: CATPVLAGGPSGQYF
v_gene: TRBV2; d_gene: TRBD1; j_gene: TRBJ2-7; abundance: many; CDR3nt: TGTGCCAGCGGCCGGGACAGGGGTTACAACGAGCAGTACTTC; CDR3aa: CASGRDRGYNEQYF
v_gene: TRBV12-3/TRBV12-4; d_gene: TRBD1; j_gene: TRBJ2-7; abundance: many; CDR3nt: TGTGCCAGCAGTCCAACCCGGGACAGCTCCTACGAGCAGTACTTC; CDR3aa: CASSPTRDSSYEQYF
v_gene: TRBV5-1; d_gene: TRBD2; j_gene: TRBJ2-1; abundance: many; CDR3nt: TGCGCCAGCAGCTTGGACCGGCTAGCGGGAGGACGGGGTGAGCAGTTCTTC; CDR3aa: CASSLDRLAGGRGEQFF